The T cell receptor (beta chain) under discussion was sequenced for a study of shared clonotypes between healthy human individuals. This table comes from immunoSEQ multiplex PCR, and its TCRdb copy is limited to in-frame clones, with some not included. Counted here are hundreds of thousands of clones, about 96% occurring once; the ten biggest clones make up about 0.064%. Trimming removed 8 bases at V and 3 bases at J, with 13 bases between. The CDR3 is 13 residues long. Germline lookup yields CDR1 LNHDA and CDR2 SQIVND (reference sequence). The sequence derives from a woman aged 30 to 39 in good health. J is TRBJ1-2 and V is TRBV19, with unresolved D. The source material was naive CD4+ T cells sorted from blood. Noted subset: CD45RA+ positively selected. The CDR3 region is CASGKTNYYGYTF. CDR3 in DNA: TGTGCCAGTGGAAAGACAAACTACTATGGCTACACCTTC.